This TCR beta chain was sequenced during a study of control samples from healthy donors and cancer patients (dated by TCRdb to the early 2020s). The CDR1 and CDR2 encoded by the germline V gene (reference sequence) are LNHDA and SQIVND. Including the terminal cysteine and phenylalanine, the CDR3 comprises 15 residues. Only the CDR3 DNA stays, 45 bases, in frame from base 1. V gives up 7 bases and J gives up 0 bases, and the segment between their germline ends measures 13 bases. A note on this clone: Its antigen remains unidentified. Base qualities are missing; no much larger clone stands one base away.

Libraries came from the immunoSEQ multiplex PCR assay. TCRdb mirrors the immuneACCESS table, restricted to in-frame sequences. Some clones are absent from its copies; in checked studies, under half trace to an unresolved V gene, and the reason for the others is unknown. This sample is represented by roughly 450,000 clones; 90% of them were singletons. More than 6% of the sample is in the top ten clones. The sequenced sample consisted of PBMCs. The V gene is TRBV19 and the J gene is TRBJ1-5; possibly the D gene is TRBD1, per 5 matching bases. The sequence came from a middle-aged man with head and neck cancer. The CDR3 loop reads CASNGAVDSNQPQHF. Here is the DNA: TGTGCCAGTAATGGGGCGGTTGATAGCAATCAGCCCCAGCATTTT.